One sample yielded the 5 T cell receptor beta chains listed below, sequenced in a study of blood T cell repertoires in COVID-19. Sequencing was performed with immunoSEQ multiplex PCR; in TCRdb, only in-frame clones are kept and a portion is missing. The sample contains 50,000 to 60,000 clones, more than 65% of which appear only once. Material for sequencing was peripheral blood. The receptors come from an older man with COVID-19, enrolled during active disease.

The chain joins TRBV5-1 to TRBJ1-1, with D tentatively TRBD1 (6 bases). The CDR3 contains 15 residues. V dropped 5 bases and J dropped 3 bases, with 17 bases sitting between them. The germline gives CDR1 SGHRS, CDR2 YFSETQ. The CDR3 reads CASSLWGGTDTEAFF. CDR3 DNA: TGCGCCAGCAGTTTATGGGGGGGCACGGACACTGAAGCTTTCTTT.

The gene calls are TRBV12-3 or TRBV12-4 and TRBJ1-1, with D perhaps matching TRBD1 (5 bases). This CDR3 has 13 amino acids. The V gene lost 5 bases and the J gene lost 6 bases, with 13 bases spanning the gap. CDR3 bases: TGTGCCAGCAGTACAAGGAGGGGTGCTGAAGCTTTCTTT. Translation gives CASSTRRGAEAFF.

The chain joins TRBV19 to TRBJ2-3; 9 bases agree with TRBD1. This CDR3 region has 16 residues. V was clipped by 2 bases and J by 6 bases; unmatched bases: 9. Germline values: CDR1 LNHDA, CDR2 SQIVND (reference sequence). The CDR3 DNA is TGTGCCAGTAGTATATTCCAGGGACAGGGAGGTGATACGCAGTATTTT. Protein sequence: CASSIFQGQGGDTQYF.

This clone was found a few times. V and J are TRBV19 and TRBJ2-1; TRBD2 matches 7 bases. The ends lost 10 bases at V and 6 bases at J; junction bases unmatched: 9. From germline, CDR1 is LNHDA and CDR2 SQIVND (reference sequence). The CDR3 has 13 amino acids. The CDR3 reads CATNVVAGNEQFF. CDR3 DNA: TGTGCCACCAATGTGGTAGCGGGCAATGAGCAGTTCTTC.

This chain uses TRBV11-2 with TRBJ2-2, with D tentatively TRBD2 (6 bases). The length of the CDR3 is 17 residues. V dropped 5 bases and J dropped 2 bases, with 18 bases sitting between them. Germline CDR1 and CDR2: SGHAT and FQNNGV. CDR3 sequence (DNA): TGTGCCAGCAGCCGGGGGAATTTGGCCCTAAACACCGGGGAGCTGTTTTTT. Encoded protein: CASSRGNLALNTGELFF.